This T cell receptor (beta chain) was identified during a study of neoadjuvant anti-PD-1 for oral cavity cancer. PBMC libraries mostly used about 450 ng of input genomic DNA, with six replicates per sample. TCRdb's copy holds only in-frame clones and misses some; the assay was immunoSEQ multiplex PCR. This sample has some 33,000 clones, with 87% found just once. The trim removed 5 bases at V and 5 bases at J, leaving 11 bases unmatched. This CDR3 spans 15 amino acids. Germline values: CDR1 SGHTA, CDR2 FQGNSA. The V call is TRBV7-2, the J call TRBJ2-5; 7 bases match TRBD2. This specimen was PBMCs, taken before nivolumab (anti-PD-1) treatment. The source of this sequence is a person aged 35 to 85 with oral cavity squamous cell carcinoma. CDR3 nucleotide sequence: TGTGCCAGCAGCCCTCGCGGGGGTAGCTTGGAGACCCAGTACTTC. Protein product: CASSPRGGSLETQYF.